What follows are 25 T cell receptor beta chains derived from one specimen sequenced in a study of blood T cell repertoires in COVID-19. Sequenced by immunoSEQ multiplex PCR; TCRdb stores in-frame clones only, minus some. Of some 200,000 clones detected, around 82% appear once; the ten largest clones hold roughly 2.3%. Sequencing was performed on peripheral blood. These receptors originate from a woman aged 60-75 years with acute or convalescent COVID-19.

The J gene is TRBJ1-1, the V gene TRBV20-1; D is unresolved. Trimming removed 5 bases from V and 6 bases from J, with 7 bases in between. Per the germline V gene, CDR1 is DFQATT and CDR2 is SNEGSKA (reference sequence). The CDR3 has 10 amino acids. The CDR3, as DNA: TGCAGTGCTCTTAGCCCTGAAGCTTTCTTT. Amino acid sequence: CSALSPEAFF.

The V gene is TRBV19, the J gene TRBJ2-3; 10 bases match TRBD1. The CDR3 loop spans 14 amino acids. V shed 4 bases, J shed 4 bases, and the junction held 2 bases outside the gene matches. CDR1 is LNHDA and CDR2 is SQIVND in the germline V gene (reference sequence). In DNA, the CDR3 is TGTGCCAGTAGTAAGGGACAGGGGTCAGATACGCAGTATTTT. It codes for CASSKGQGSDTQYF.

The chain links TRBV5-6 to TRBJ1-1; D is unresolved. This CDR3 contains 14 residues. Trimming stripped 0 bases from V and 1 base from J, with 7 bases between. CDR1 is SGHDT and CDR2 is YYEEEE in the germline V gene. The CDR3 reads CASSLARKNTEAFF. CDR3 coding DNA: TGTGCCAGCAGCTTGGCCAGGAAGAACACTGAAGCTTTCTTT.

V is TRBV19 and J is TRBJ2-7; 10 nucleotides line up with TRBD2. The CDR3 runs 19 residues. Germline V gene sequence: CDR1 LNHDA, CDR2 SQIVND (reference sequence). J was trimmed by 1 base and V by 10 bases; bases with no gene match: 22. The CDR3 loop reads CAKDNKKISGGLPSYEQYF. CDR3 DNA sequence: TGTGCCAAAGATAACAAGAAAATTAGCGGGGGGCTTCCTTCCTACGAGCAGTACTTC.

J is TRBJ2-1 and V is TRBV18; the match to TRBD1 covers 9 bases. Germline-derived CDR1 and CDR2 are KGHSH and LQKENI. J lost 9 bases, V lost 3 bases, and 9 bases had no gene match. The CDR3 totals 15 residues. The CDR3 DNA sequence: TGTGCCAGCTCACCGGGGACAGGGATCCGTACTGAGCAGTTCTTC. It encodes CASSPGTGIRTEQFF.

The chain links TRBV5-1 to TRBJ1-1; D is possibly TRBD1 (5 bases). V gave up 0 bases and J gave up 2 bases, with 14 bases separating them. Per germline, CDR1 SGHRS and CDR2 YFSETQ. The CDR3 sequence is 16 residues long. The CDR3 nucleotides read TGCGCCAGCAGCTTGGACGGGGGAAGGGGAAACACTGAAGCTTTCTTT. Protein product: CASSLDGGRGNTEAFF.

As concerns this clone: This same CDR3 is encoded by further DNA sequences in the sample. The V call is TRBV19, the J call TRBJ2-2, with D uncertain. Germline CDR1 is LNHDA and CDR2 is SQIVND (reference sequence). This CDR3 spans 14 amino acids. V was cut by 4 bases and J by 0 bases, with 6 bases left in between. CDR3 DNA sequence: TGTGCCAGTAGTACAACGGCGAACACCGGGGAGCTGTTTTTT. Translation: CASSTTANTGELFF.

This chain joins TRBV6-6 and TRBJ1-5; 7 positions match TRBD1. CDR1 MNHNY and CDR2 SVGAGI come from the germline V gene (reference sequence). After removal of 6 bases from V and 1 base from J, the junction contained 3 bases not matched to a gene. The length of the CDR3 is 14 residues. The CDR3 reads CASSQGGSNQPQHF. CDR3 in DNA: TGTGCCAGCAGCCAGGGGGGAAGCAATCAGCCCCAGCATTTT.

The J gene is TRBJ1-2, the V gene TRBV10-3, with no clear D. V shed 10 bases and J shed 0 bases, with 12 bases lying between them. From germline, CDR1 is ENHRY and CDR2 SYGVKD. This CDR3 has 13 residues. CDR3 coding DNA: TGTGCCAGCGGCGGCAGCTCTAACTATGGCTACACCTTC. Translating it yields CASGGSSNYGYTF.

In nucleotides, the CDR3 is TGTGCCAGCAGCTATAGTCCCGCCTCCTACAATGAGCAGTTCTTC. Its translation: CASSYSPASYNEQFF. The genes are TRBV7-3 and TRBJ2-1; the D is unclear. CDR3 length: 15 amino acids. V lost 4 bases and J lost 0, with 10 bases in between. The germline V gene has CDR1 SGHTA and CDR2 FQGTGA.

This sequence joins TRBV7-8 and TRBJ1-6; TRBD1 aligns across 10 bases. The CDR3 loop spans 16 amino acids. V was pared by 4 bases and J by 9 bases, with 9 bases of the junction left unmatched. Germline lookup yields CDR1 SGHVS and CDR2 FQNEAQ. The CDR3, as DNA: TGTGCCAGCAGCTATCTGGCGGGACAGGGGCTTTCACCCCTCCACTTT. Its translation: CASSYLAGQGLSPLHF. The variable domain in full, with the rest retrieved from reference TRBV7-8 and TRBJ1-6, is GAGVSQSPRYKVAKRGQDVALRCDPISGHVSLFWYQQALGQGPEFLTYFQNEAQLDKSGLPSDRFFAERPEGSVSTLKIQRTQQEDSAVYLCASSYLAGQGLSPLHFGNGTRLTVT.

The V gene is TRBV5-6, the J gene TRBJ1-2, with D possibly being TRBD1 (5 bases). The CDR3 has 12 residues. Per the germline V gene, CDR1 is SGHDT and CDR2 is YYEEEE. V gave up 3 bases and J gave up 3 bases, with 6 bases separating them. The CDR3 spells CASSWGHYGYTF. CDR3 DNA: TGTGCCAGCAGCTGGGGCCACTATGGCTACACCTTC.

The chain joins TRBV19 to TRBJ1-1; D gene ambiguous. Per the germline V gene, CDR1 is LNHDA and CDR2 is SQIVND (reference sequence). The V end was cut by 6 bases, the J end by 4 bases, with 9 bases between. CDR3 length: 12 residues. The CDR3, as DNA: TGTGCCAGTAGGAGGTCGGGCACTGAAGCTTTCTTT. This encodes CASRRSGTEAFF.

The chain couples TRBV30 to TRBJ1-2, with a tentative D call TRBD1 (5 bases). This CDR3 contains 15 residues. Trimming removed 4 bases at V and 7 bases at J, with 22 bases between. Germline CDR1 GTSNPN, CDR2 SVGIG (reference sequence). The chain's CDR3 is CAWTTPGGEFSGYTF. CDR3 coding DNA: TGTGCCTGGACCACCCCTGGGGGGGAATTCTCTGGCTACACCTTC.

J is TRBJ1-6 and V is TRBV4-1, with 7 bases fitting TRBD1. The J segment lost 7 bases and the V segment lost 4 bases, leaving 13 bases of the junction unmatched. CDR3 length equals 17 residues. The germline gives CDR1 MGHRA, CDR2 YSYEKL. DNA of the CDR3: TGCGCCAGCAGCCCTGACAGGGCGACACTGACAAATTCACCCCTCCACTTT. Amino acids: CASSPDRATLTNSPLHF.

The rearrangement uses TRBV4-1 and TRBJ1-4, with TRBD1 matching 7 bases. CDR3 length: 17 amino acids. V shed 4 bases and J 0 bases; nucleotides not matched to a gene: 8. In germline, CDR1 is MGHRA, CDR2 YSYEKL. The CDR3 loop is CASSRTGPFATNEKLFF. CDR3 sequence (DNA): TGCGCCAGCAGCCGGACAGGCCCTTTTGCAACTAATGAAAAACTGTTTTTT.

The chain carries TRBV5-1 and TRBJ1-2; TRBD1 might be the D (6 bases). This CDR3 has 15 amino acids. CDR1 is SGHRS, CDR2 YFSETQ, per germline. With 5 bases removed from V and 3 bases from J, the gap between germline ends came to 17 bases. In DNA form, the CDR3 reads TGCGCCAGCAGTTGGGGGTGGGGGCCGTACTATGGCTACACCTTC. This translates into CASSWGWGPYYGYTF.

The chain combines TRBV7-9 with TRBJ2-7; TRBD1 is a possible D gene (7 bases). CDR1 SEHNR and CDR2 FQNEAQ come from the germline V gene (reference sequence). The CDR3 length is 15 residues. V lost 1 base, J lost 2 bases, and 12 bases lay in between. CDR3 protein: CASSLGGDSPYEQYF. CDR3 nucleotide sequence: TGTGCCAGCAGCTTAGGGGGGGACAGTCCCTACGAGCAGTACTTC. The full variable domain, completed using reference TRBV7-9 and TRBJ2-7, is DTGVSQNPRHKITKRGQNVTFRCDPISEHNRLYWYRQTLGQGPEFLTYFQNEAQLEKSRLLSDRFSAERPKGSFSTLEIQRTEQGDSAMYLCASSLGGDSPYEQYFGPGTRLTVT.

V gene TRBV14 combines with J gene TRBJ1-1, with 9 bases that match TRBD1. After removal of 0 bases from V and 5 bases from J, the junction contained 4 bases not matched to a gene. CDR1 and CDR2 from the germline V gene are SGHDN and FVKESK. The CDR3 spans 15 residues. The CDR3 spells CASSQDYRGLTEAFF. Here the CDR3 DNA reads TGTGCCAGCAGCCAAGATTACAGGGGGCTGACTGAAGCTTTCTTT.

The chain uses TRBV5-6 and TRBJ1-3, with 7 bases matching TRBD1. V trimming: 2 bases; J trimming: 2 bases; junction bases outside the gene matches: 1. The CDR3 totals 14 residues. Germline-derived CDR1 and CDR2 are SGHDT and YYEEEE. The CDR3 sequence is CASSLGTAGNTIYF. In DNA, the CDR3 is TGTGCCAGCAGCTTAGGGACAGCTGGAAACACCATATATTTT.

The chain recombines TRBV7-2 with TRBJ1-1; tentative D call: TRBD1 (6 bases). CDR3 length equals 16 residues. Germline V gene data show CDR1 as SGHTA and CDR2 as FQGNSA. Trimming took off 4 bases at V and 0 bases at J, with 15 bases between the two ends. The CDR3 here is CASSSQLRGMNTEAFF. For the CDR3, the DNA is TGTGCCAGCAGCTCACAACTCAGGGGAATGAACACTGAAGCTTTCTTT.

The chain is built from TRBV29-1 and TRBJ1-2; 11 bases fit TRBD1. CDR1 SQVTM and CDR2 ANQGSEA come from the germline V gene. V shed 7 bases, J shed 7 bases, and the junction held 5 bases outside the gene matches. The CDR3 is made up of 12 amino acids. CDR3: CSDGQGAGGYTF. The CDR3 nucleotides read TGCAGCGATGGACAGGGGGCCGGTGGCTACACCTTC.

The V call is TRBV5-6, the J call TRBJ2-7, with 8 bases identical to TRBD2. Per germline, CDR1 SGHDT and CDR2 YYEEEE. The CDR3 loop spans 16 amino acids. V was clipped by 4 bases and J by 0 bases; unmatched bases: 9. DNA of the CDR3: TGTGCCAGCAGCCAGAGCGGGGGTCTTACCTCCTACGAGCAGTACTTC. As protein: CASSQSGGLTSYEQYF. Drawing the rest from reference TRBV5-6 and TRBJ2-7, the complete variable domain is DAGVTQSPTHLIKTRGQQVTLRCSPKSGHDTVSWYQQALGQGPQFIFQYYEEEERQRGNFPDRFSGHQFPNYSSELNVNALLLGDSALYLCASSQSGGLTSYEQYFGPGTRLTVT.

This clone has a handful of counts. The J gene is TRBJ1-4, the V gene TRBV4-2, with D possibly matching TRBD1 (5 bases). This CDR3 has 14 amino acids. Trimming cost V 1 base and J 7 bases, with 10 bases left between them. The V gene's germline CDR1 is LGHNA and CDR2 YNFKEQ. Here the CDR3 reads CASSQGGLGEKLFF. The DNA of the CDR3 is TGTGCCAGCAGCCAAGGGGGACTGGGTGAAAAACTGTTTTTT.

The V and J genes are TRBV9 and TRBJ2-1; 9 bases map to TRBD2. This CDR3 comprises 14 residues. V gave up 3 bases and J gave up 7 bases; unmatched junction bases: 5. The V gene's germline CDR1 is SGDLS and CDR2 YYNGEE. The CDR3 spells CASSASGGRNEQFF. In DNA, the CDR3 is TGTGCCAGCAGCGCCAGCGGGGGGCGAAATGAGCAGTTCTTC. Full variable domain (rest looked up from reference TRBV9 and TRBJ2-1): DSGVTQTPKHLITATGQRVTLRCSPRSGDLSVYWYQQSLDQGLQFLIQYYNGEERAKGNILERFSAQQFPDLHSELNLSSLELGDSALYFCASSASGGRNEQFFGPGTRLTVL.